Shown below are 23 T cell receptor beta chains from a single sample sequenced in a study of OX40 agonist ivuxolimab in advanced cancers. Repertoires were generated with immunoSEQ multiplex PCR, while TCRdb's copy carries only in-frame clones and drops some. Counted here are over 35,000 clones, more than 75% occurring once; the ten biggest clones make up 16%. The sequencing used CD4+ or CD8+ T cells sorted from blood, collected in a trial of the OX40 agonist ivuxolimab. These receptors originate from an adult with an advanced solid tumor such as melanoma, head and neck, liver or kidney cancer.

V gene TRBV27 combines with J gene TRBJ1-4; TRBD1 is a possible D gene (6 bases). Germline CDR1 MNHEY, CDR2 SMNVEV (reference sequence). V was pared by 5 bases and J by 5 bases, with 15 bases between. The CDR3 spans 15 residues. CDR3 sequence: CASSLFRGLNEKLFF. CDR3 DNA sequence: TGTGCCAGCAGTCTTTTCAGGGGCTTAAATGAAAAACTGTTTTTT.

With respect to this clone: Distinct nucleotide sequences in the sample also encode this CDR3. The V gene is TRBV12-5, the J gene TRBJ1-5, with unresolved D. Germline CDR1 LGHNT, CDR2 FRNRAP. V was clipped by 3 bases and J by 7 bases, with 4 bases between them. This CDR3 spans 11 amino acids. CDR3 residues: CASGLGQPQHF. In DNA, the CDR3 is TGTGCTAGTGGTTTAGGGCAGCCCCAGCATTTT. The full variable domain, in which reference TRBV12-5 and TRBJ1-5 provide the parts outside the CDR3, is DARVTQTPRHKVTEMGQEVTMRCQPILGHNTVFWYRQTMMQGLELLAYFRNRAPLDDSGMPKDRFSAEMPDATLATLKIQPSEPRDSAVYFCASGLGQPQHFGDGTRLSIL.

This clone has just a few counts. The V and J genes are TRBV10-3 and TRBJ1-3; D call uncertain. The CDR3 is made up of 15 amino acids. The germline V gene has CDR1 ENHRY and CDR2 SYGVKD. V was pared by 3 bases and J by 0 bases, with 9 bases between. This chain's CDR3 is CAISEQAVSGNTIYF. In DNA form, the CDR3 reads TGTGCCATCAGTGAACAAGCTGTCTCTGGAAACACCATATATTTT.

The chain carries TRBV6-5 and TRBJ2-7; D gene ambiguous. CDR3 size: 16 residues. Per germline, CDR1 MNHEY and CDR2 SVGAGI. The V gene lost 2 bases and the J gene lost 4 bases, with 18 bases spanning the gap. Written as DNA, the CDR3 is TGTGCCAGCAGTTACCAACCCGTCCAGAGAGCTTACGAGCAGTACTTC. Its protein is CASSYQPVQRAYEQYF.

V usage is TRBV12-5 and J usage is TRBJ1-1, with D possibly TRBD1 on 6 matching bases. This CDR3 contains 13 residues. The germline V gene has CDR1 LGHNT and CDR2 FRNRAP. Trimming cost V 1 base and J 5 bases, with 8 bases left between them. The CDR3 reads CASGLERGTEAFF. CDR3 nucleotide sequence: TGTGCTAGTGGTTTGGAGAGGGGGACTGAAGCTTTCTTT.

The chain recombines TRBV5-4 with TRBJ2-3, with D possibly being TRBD1 or TRBD2 (5 bases each). This CDR3 region has 15 residues. Germline CDR1 is SGHNT and CDR2 is YYREEE (reference sequence). The V end lost 4 bases, the J end lost 1 base, and 13 bases lay between the germline ends. The CDR3 DNA reads TGTGCCAGCAGCGAGGAGGTGGGGCGCACAGATACGCAGTATTTT. Its translation: CASSEEVGRTDTQYF.

This clone was seen more than once but under ten times. This chain joins TRBV12-5 and TRBJ1-1; maybe TRBD1 (6 bases). CDR3 size: 11 residues. The germline V and J ends were trimmed by 6 bases and 8 bases, with 10 bases remaining between them. Germline CDR1 LGHNT, CDR2 FRNRAP. CDR3 amino acids: CASGPDREAFF. DNA of the CDR3: TGTGCTAGTGGCCCAGACAGGGAAGCTTTCTTT.

The chain is built from TRBV9 and TRBJ2-2, with 10 bases identical to TRBD2. CDR1 is SGDLS and CDR2 is YYNGEE in the germline V gene. The length of the CDR3 is 18 residues. The V segment lost 3 bases and the J segment 4 bases; nucleotides outside the gene matches: 12. The DNA for the CDR3 is TGTGCCAGCAGCGCCGACAGAGCGGGGGGGCTAATCACCGGGGAGCTGTTTTTT. The encoded protein is CASSADRAGGLITGELFF.

This clone showed up just once. The chain uses TRBV4-3 and TRBJ1-4; 7 bases match TRBD1. The V gene's germline CDR1 is LGHNA and CDR2 YSLEER. J gave up 5 bases and V 0 bases, and 15 bases lay outside the gene matches. CDR3 length: 19 residues. CDR3 region: CASSQEDGAGGNLNEKLFF. The CDR3 region has the DNA TGCGCCAGCAGCCAAGAGGATGGGGCAGGGGGAAATCTAAATGAAAAACTGTTTTTT.

In its sample, this clone was seen once. J is TRBJ1-1 and V is TRBV19, with D maybe TRBD1 (5 bases). V lost 3 bases and J lost 4, with 9 bases in between. The length of the CDR3 is 13 residues. Germline V lookup: CDR1 LNHDA, CDR2 SQIVND (reference sequence). The CDR3: CASSIQGSTEAFF. The DNA for the CDR3 is TGTGCCAGTAGTATTCAGGGCTCCACTGAAGCTTTCTTT. The full variable domain, with the rest looked up from reference TRBV19 and TRBJ1-1, is DGGITQSPKYLFRKEGQNVTLSCEQNLNHDAMYWYRQDPGQGLRLIYYSQIVNDFQKGDIAEGYSVSREKKESFPLTVTSAQKNPTAFYLCASSIQGSTEAFFGQGTRLTVV.

A note on this clone: Distinct nucleotide sequences in the sample also encode this CDR3. This chain links TRBV7-9 with TRBJ2-5; TRBD2 is a possible D gene (7 bases). The CDR3 contains 14 residues. CDR1 is SEHNR, CDR2 FQNEAQ, per germline (reference sequence). V was trimmed by 2 bases and J by 5 bases, leaving 12 bases between them. The CDR3 nucleotides are TGTGCCAGCAGCTTATTCGGGGGGCGGGAGACCCAGTACTTC. Translated: CASSLFGGRETQYF.

The rearrangement joins TRBV5-6 to TRBJ1-4; D remains unclear. From germline, CDR1 is SGHDT and CDR2 YYEEEE. Trimming took off 1 base at V and 0 bases at J, with 4 bases between the two ends. There are 14 residues in the CDR3. CDR3 DNA sequence: TGTGCCAGCAGCTTGTTAGCAACTAATGAAAAACTGTTTTTT. Its translation: CASSLLATNEKLFF.

The chain has TRBV19 and TRBJ1-1; D is unresolved. V was trimmed by 6 bases and J by 1 base, leaving 3 bases between them. Germline CDR1 is LNHDA and CDR2 is SQIVND (reference sequence). The length of the CDR3 is 11 residues. The CDR3 protein is CASRQNTEAFF. The CDR3 DNA is TGTGCCAGTAGACAGAACACTGAAGCTTTCTTT.

The CDR3 nucleotides are TGTGCCACCAGCGGTCGACAGGGGCGGAGTGAAAAACTGTTTTTT. Translated, it gives CATSGRQGRSEKLFF. This chain joins TRBV15 and TRBJ1-4; TRBD1 aligns across 8 bases. Germline V CDR1 and CDR2: LNHNV, YYDKDF (reference sequence). Losses at the gene ends were 5 bases for V and 7 bases for J; bases not matched to a gene: 9. The CDR3 contains 15 residues.

The chain combines TRBV9 with TRBJ2-7, with 12 bases matching TRBD2. This CDR3 region has 15 residues. Germline CDR1 SGDLS, CDR2 YYNGEE. V lost 3 bases and J lost 3; bases outside the gene matches: 4. The CDR3 spells CASSGLAGADYEQYF. CDR3 nucleotides: TGTGCCAGCAGCGGACTAGCGGGAGCCGACTACGAGCAGTACTTC.

This clone was recorded only once. The chain combines TRBV4-3 with TRBJ2-7; 8 bases line up with TRBD1. The CDR3 loop spans 14 amino acids. CDR1 LGHNA and CDR2 YSLEER come from the germline V gene. Trimming removed 0 bases from V and 10 bases from J; junction bases left unmatched: 8. The CDR3 DNA follows: TGCGCCAGCAGCCAAGATGGACAGGGTCGGGTCCAGTACTTC. Protein sequence: CASSQDGQGRVQYF.

The rearrangement links TRBV7-9 to TRBJ1-1; TRBD1 matches at 7 bases. The CDR3 spans 13 residues. Per the germline V gene, CDR1 is SEHNR and CDR2 is FQNEAQ (reference sequence). V shed 5 bases and J 5 bases; nucleotides not matched to a gene: 5. This chain's CDR3 is CASSPTGWTEAFF. For the CDR3, the DNA is TGTGCCAGCAGCCCGACAGGGTGGACTGAAGCTTTCTTT.

This chain joins TRBV9 and TRBJ2-3; TRBD2 is a possible D gene (5 bases). CDR1 and CDR2 (germline): SGDLS, YYNGEE. The CDR3 loop spans 15 amino acids. With 2 bases removed from V and 6 bases from J, the gap between germline ends came to 16 bases. In nucleotides, the CDR3 is TGTGCCAGCAGCGTTGAAGGACTCCCGATGGATACGCAGTATTTT. Protein product: CASSVEGLPMDTQYF.

This clone has just one count. The conserved final phenylalanine or tryptophan is absent from the CDR3, which likely points to a read error. The rearrangement joins TRBV9 to TRBJ1-1; no reliable D call. CDR1 SGDLS and CDR2 YYNGEE come from the germline V gene. V was trimmed by 0 bases and J by 1 base, leaving 7 bases between them. This CDR3 comprises 14 residues. DNA of the CDR3: TGTGCCAGCAGCGTAGTCCCACCGAACACTGAAGCTTTCCTT. Amino acid sequence: CASSVVPPNTEAFL.

The chain uses TRBV6-5 and TRBJ1-5; D is uncertain. V was cut by 4 bases and J by 6 bases, with 7 bases left in between. The CDR3 consists of 12 residues. From germline, CDR1 is MNHEY and CDR2 SVGAGI. The CDR3 DNA reads TGTGCCAGCAGTTCTTCCGGTCAGCCCCAGCATTTT. This sequence encodes CASSSSGQPQHF.

The chain links TRBV6-5 to TRBJ2-1; tentative D call: TRBD1 (6 bases). Deletions cut 8 bases from V and 6 bases from J, with 14 bases between. Germline CDR1 MNHEY, CDR2 SVGAGI. The CDR3 has 13 amino acids. CDR3 nucleotide sequence: TGTGCCAGCGTCCACCCGACAGGCAATGAGCAGTTCTTC. It encodes CASVHPTGNEQFF.

This clone was picked up one time. The rearrangement uses TRBV6-4 and TRBJ1-1; D is perhaps TRBD1 (6 bases). Germline-derived CDR1 and CDR2 are MRHNA and SNTAGT. Trimming took off 3 bases at V and 7 bases at J, with 15 bases between the two ends. CDR3 length: 14 residues. CDR3 sequence (DNA): TGTGCCAGCAGTGAAACAGGGACAACAATTGAAGCTTTCTTT. Protein product: CASSETGTTIEAFF.

The sample holds one count of this clone. The chain uses TRBV5-1 and TRBJ1-3, with D possibly being TRBD1 (6 bases). Trimming left V 4 bases short and J 0 bases short, with 14 bases between. This CDR3 comprises 16 residues. Germline V lookup: CDR1 SGHRS, CDR2 YFSETQ. CDR3 sequence: CASSSMGGHSGNTIYF. The CDR3 region has the DNA TGCGCCAGCAGCAGCATGGGGGGCCACTCTGGAAACACCATATATTTT. Full variable domain (rest looked up from reference TRBV5-1 and TRBJ1-3): KAGVTQTPRYLIKTRGQQVTLSCSPISGHRSVSWYQQTPGQGLQFLFEYFSETQRNKGNFPGRFSGRQFSNSRSEMNVSTLELGDSALYLCASSSMGGHSGNTIYFGEGSWLTVV.